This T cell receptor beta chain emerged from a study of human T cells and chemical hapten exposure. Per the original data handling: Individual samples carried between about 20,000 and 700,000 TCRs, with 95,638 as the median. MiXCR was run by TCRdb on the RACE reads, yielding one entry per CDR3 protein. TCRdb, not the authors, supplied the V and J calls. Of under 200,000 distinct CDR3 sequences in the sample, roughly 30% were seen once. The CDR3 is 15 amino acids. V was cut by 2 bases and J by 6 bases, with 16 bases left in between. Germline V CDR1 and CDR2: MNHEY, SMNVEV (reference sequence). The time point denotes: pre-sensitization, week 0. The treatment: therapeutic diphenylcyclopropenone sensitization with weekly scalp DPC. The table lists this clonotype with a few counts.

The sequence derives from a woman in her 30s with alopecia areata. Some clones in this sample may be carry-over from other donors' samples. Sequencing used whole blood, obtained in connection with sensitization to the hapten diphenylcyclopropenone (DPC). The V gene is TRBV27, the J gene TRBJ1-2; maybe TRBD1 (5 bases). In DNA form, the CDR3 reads TGTGCCAGCAGTTTACGCGGGGCCCTTCTGAATGGCTACACCTTC. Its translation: CASSLRGALLNGYTF.